The clone carrying this TCR beta chain was found a few times. The data originate from a study of neurological immune-mediated disorders. There were about a million CD4+ or CD8+ T cells used in the sorted libraries. TCRdb redid the calling of the 5' RACE reads with MiXCR, one entry per CDR3 protein. The data contain some 48,000 distinct CDR3 sequences, over 4.5% of them singletons. The specimen sequenced was CD4+ T cells from blood. This TCR was sampled from a woman aged 18-29 years with multiple sclerosis.

The CDR3, as DNA: TGCGCCAGCAGCTTGGAAGGTTATAGGGGCGGCGAGCAGTACTTC. Its protein is CASSLEGYRGGEQYF. J is TRBJ2-7 and V is TRBV5-1; the D gene is possibly TRBD1 (5 bases). Germline assignment: CDR1 SGHRS and CDR2 YFSETQ. The CDR3 is made up of 15 amino acids. V gave up 0 bases and J gave up 6 bases, with 16 bases separating them.